This TCR beta chain is drawn from a study of blood T cell repertoires in COVID-19 (dated by TCRdb to the early 2020s). The study in broad terms: Collaborator samples came from the United States, Italy and Spain and covered acute and convalescent phases of COVID-19. The material from the prospective study consisted of cDNA or gDNA derived from T cells, B-cell-depleted T cells, or PBMCs. Subjects who had been exposed to COVID-19, were actively infected with it, or had recovered from it provided the deeply sampled blood TCRbeta repertoires that made up the dataset. The repertoires were released in a freely available public database meant as a resource for research on the immune response to SARS-CoV-2. The samples were drawn from two sources: the first 160 participants of the ongoing ImmuneRACE study, and 1,000 to 1,500 subjects contributed by 6 global collaborators. A de-identified subject ID, COVID-19 status, age in years and sex were almost always included in the sample metadata. Where available, HLA class I and class II types were taken from metadata supplied by the sample provider and were not determined by assay-based typing. What the study reported, not specific to this receptor: The amount of clinical and demographic metadata varied by source and participant and was provided uncurated.

Taken from cysteine to phenylalanine, the CDR3 has 15 residues. Solely the CDR3 DNA is kept, with 45 bases framed from the first base. Deletion took 5 bases off V and 8 bases off J, with a span of 19 bases between the germline ends. For CDR1 and CDR2, the germline V gene (reference sequence) lists LNHDA and SQIVND. As for this clone: There is no known antigen for this receptor. Base qualities are missing; no much larger clone stands one base away.

Collaborating institutions collected whole blood in K2EDTA tubes following their own protocols. For TCRbeta analysis, collaborators shipped samples as frozen whole blood, isolated PBMCs, or DNA extracted from either of those sample types. The immunoSEQ Assay, a bias-controlled multiplex PCR, was used to amplify TCRbeta CDR3 regions from genomic DNA. The paper's data handling went like this. The number of nucleated cells in each sample was estimated from the amplification of reference gene primers within the assay. To quantify the absolute abundance of each unique TCRbeta CDR3 rearrangement, sequence reads were collapsed and filtered. Productive Simpson clonality was computed per sample as the square root of Simpson's diversity index over productive rearrangements. Not all clones reach the TCRdb copy of this immuneACCESS table, which keeps in-frame sequences only. Checked studies attribute under half of the gap to unresolved V genes and leave the rest unexplained. For V, J and clone size, that table is used; D and trimming come from the DNA. Present in this sample are some 150,000 clones, approximately 84% of which were seen just once. The top ten constitute less than 3.5% of the sample.

This sequence uses TRBV19 and TRBJ1-5; matching of 6 bases hints at TRBD1 as the D gene. The receptor's source is a human donor with acute or convalescent COVID-19. The donor label of this sample is uncertain. Sequenced input: peripheral blood. Read as DNA, the sequence is TGTGCCAGTAGTTCCCGGGACACCGCTTTCGAGCCCCAGCATTTT. This encodes CASSSRDTAFEPQHF.